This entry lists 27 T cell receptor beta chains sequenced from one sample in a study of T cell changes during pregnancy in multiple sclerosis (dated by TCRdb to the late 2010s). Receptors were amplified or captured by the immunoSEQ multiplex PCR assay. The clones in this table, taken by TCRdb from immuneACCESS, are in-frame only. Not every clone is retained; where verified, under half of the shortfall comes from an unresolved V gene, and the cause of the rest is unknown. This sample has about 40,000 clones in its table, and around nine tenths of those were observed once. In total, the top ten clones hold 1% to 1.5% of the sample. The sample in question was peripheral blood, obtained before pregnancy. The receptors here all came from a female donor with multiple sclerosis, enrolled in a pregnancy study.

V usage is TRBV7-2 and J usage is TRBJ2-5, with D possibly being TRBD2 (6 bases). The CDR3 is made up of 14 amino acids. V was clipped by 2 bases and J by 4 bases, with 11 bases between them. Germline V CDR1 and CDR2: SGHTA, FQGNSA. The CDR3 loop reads CASSLQAGGETQYF. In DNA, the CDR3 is TGTGCCAGCAGCTTACAGGCCGGGGGAGAGACCCAGTACTTC.

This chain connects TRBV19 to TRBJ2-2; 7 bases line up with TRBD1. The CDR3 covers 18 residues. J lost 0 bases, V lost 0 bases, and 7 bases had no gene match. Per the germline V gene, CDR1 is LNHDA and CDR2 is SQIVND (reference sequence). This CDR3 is CASSIDLSGTANTGELFF. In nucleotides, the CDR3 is TGTGCCAGTAGTATAGATCTATCCGGGACAGCGAACACCGGGGAGCTGTTTTTT.

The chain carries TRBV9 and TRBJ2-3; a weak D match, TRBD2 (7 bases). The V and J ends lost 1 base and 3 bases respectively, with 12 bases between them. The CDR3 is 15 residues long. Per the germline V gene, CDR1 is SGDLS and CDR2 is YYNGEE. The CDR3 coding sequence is TGTGCCAGCAGCGTATCGGGGGGCCGAACAGATACGCAGTATTTT. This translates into CASSVSGGRTDTQYF. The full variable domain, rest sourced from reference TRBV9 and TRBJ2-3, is DSGVTQTPKHLITATGQRVTLRCSPRSGDLSVYWYQQSLDQGLQFLIQYYNGEERAKGNILERFSAQQFPDLHSELNLSSLELGDSALYFCASSVSGGRTDTQYFGPGTRLTVL.

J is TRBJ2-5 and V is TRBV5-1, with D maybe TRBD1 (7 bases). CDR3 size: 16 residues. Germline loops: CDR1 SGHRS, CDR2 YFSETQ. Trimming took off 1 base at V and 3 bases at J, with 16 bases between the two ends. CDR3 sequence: CASSLRSGGGKETQYF. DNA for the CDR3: TGCGCCAGCAGCTTGCGGAGCGGAGGGGGCAAAGAGACCCAGTACTTC. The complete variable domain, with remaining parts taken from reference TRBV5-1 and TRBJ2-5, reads KAGVTQTPRYLIKTRGQQVTLSCSPISGHRSVSWYQQTPGQGLQFLFEYFSETQRNKGNFPGRFSGRQFSNSRSEMNVSTLELGDSALYLCASSLRSGGGKETQYFGPGTRLLVL.

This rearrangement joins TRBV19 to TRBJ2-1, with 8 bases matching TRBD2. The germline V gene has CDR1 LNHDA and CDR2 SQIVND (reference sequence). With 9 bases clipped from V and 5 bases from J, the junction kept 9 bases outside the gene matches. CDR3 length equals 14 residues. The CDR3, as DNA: TGTGCCAGCACGAGCGGGAGTGGCCACAATGAGCAGTTCTTC. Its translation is CASTSGSGHNEQFF.

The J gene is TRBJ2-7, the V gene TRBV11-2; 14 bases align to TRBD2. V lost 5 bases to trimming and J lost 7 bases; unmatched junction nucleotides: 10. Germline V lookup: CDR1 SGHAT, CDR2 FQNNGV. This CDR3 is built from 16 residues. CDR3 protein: CASSPHPGLAGVEQYF. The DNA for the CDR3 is TGTGCCAGCAGCCCACACCCGGGACTAGCGGGAGTTGAGCAGTACTTC.

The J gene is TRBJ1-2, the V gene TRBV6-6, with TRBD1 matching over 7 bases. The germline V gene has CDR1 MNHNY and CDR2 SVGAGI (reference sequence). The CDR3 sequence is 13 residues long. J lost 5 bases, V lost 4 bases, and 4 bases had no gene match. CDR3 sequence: CASSSQQGYGYTF. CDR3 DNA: TGTGCCAGCAGTTCCCAACAGGGGTATGGCTACACCTTC.

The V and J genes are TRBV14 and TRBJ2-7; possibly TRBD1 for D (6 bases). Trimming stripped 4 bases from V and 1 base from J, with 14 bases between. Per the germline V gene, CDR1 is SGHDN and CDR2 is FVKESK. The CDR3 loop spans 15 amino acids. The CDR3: CASSPDNRVSYEQYF. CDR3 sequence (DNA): TGTGCCAGCAGCCCAGACAACAGGGTATCCTACGAGCAGTACTTC.

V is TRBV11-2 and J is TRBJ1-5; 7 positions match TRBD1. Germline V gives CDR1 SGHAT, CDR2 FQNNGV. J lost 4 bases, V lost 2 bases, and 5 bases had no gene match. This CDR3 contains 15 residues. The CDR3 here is CASSLTGRGNQPQHF. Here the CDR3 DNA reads TGTGCCAGCAGCTTAACCGGCAGGGGGAATCAGCCCCAGCATTTT.

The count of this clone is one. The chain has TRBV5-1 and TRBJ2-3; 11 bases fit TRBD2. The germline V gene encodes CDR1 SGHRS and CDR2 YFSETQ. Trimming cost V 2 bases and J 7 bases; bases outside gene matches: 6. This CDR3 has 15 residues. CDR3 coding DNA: TGCGCCAGCAGCTTACTAGCGGGAGAAAGAAATACGCAGTATTTT. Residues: CASSLLAGERNTQYF.

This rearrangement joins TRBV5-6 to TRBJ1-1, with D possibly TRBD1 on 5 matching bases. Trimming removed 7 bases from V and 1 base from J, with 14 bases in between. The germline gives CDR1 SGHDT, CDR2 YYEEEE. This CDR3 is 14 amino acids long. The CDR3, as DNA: TGTGCCAGCCGCCTAGGGGTTGGGAACACTGAAGCTTTCTTT. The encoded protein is CASRLGVGNTEAFF.

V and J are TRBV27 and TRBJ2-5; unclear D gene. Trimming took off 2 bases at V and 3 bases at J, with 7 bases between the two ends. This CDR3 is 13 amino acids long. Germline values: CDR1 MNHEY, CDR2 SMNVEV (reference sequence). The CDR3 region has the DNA TGTGCCAGCAGTTTAGAGCCCGAAGAGACCCAGTACTTC. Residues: CASSLEPEETQYF.

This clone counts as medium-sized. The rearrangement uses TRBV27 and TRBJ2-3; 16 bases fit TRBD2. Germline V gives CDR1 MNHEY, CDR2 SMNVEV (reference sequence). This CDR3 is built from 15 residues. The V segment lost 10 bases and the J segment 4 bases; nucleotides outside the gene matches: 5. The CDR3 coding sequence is TGTGCCACGGGGACTAGCGGGAGGGCACCAGATACGCAGTATTTT. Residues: CATGTSGRAPDTQYF.

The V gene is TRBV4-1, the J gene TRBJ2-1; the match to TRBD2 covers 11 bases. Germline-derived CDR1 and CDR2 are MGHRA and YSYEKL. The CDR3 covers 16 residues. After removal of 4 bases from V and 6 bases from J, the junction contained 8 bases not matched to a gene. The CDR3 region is CASSPVAGGTPNEQFF. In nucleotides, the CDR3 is TGCGCCAGCAGCCCAGTAGCGGGAGGGACCCCCAATGAGCAGTTCTTC.

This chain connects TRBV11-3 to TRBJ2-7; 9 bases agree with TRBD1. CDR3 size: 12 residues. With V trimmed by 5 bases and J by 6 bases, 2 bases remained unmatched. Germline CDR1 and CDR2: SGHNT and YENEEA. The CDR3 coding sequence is TGTGCCAGCAGCCGGACAGGGGCCGAGCAGTACTTC. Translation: CASSRTGAEQYF.

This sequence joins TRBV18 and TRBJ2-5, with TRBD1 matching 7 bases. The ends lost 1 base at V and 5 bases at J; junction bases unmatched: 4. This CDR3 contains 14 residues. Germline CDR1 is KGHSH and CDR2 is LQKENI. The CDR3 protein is CASSPQGAGETQYF. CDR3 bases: TGTGCCAGCTCACCACAGGGGGCTGGGGAGACCCAGTACTTC.

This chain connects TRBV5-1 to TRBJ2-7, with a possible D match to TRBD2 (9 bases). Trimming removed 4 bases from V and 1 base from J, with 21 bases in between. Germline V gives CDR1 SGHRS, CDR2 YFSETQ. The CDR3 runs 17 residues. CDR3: CASSKSLAGQDSYEQYF. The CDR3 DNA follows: TGCGCCAGCAGCAAATCTCTAGCGGGACAGGATTCCTACGAGCAGTACTTC.

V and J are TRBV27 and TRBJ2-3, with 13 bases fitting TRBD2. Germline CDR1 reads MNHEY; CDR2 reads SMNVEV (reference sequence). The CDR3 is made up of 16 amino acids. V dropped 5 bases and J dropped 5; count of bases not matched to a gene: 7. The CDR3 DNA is TGTGCCAGCAGTATTCTACTAGCGGGAGGGATAGATACGCAGTATTTT. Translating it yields CASSILLAGGIDTQYF.

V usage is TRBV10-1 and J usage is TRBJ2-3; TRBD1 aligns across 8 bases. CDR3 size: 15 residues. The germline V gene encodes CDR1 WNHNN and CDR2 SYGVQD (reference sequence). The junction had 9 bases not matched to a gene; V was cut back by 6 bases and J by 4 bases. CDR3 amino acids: CASSKHRGSADTQYF. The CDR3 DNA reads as TGCGCCAGCAGCAAACACAGGGGGTCGGCAGATACGCAGTATTTT.

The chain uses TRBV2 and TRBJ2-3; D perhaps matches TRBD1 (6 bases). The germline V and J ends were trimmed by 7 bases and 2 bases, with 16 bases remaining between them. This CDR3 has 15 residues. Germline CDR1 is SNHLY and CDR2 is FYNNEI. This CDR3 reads CASKGDQTYTDTQYF. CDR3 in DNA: TGTGCCAGCAAGGGGGACCAGACCTACACAGATACGCAGTATTTT.

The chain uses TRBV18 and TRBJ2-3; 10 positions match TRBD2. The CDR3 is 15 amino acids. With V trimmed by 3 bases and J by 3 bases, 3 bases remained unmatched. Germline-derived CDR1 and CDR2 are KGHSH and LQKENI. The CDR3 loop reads CASSPGLAFTDTQYF. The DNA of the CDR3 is TGTGCCAGCTCACCGGGACTAGCGTTTACAGATACGCAGTATTTT.

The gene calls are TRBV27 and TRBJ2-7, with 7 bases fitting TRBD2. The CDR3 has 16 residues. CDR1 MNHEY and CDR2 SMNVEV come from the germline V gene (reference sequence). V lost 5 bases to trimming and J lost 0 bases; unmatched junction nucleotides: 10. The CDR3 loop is CASSPSAGEYSYEQYF. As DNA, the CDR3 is TGTGCCAGCAGTCCTTCGGCGGGAGAGTACTCCTACGAGCAGTACTTC.

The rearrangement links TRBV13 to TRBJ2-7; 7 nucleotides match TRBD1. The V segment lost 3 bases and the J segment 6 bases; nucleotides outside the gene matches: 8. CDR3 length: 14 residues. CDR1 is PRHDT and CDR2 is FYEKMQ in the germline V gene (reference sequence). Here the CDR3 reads CASSFSKTGLEQYF. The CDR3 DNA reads TGTGCCAGCAGCTTTTCAAAGACAGGGCTCGAGCAGTACTTC.

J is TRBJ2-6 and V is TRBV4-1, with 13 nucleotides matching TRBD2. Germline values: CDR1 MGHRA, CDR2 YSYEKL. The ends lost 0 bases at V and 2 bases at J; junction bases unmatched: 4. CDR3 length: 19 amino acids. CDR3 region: CASSQEWGTSGTGANVLTF. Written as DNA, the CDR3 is TGCGCCAGCAGCCAAGAGTGGGGGACTAGCGGGACTGGGGCCAACGTCCTGACTTTC.

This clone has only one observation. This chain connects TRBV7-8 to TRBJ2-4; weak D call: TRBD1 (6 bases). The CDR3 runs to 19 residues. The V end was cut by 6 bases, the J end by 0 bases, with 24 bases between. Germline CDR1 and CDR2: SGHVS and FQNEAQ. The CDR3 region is CASSHKGPRDTLAKNIQYF. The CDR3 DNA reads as TGTGCCAGCAGTCATAAGGGCCCCCGGGACACCTTAGCCAAAAACATTCAGTACTTC.

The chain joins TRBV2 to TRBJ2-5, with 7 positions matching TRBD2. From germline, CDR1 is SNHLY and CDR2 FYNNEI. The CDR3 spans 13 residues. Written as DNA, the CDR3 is TGTGTCCCAGCGGGGAGTGTTCAAGAGACCCAGTACTTC. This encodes CVPAGSVQETQYF.

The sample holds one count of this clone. The DNA for the CDR3 is TGTGCCTGGAGTGCAGGCAGGGTGGACGAGCAGTACTTC. Amino acids: CAWSAGRVDEQYF. The chain carries TRBV30 and TRBJ2-7; D perhaps matches TRBD1 (5 bases). The CDR3 runs 13 residues. CDR1 and CDR2 from the germline V gene are GTSNPN and SVGIG (reference sequence). Trimming cost V 1 base and J 5 bases, with 12 bases left between them. The whole variable domain, remainder taken from reference TRBV30 and TRBJ2-7, is SQTIHQWPATLVQPVGSPLSLECTVEGTSNPNLYWYRQAAGRGLQLLFYSVGIGQISSEVPQNLSASRPQDRQFILSSKKLLLSDSGFYLCAWSAGRVDEQYFGPGTRLTVT.